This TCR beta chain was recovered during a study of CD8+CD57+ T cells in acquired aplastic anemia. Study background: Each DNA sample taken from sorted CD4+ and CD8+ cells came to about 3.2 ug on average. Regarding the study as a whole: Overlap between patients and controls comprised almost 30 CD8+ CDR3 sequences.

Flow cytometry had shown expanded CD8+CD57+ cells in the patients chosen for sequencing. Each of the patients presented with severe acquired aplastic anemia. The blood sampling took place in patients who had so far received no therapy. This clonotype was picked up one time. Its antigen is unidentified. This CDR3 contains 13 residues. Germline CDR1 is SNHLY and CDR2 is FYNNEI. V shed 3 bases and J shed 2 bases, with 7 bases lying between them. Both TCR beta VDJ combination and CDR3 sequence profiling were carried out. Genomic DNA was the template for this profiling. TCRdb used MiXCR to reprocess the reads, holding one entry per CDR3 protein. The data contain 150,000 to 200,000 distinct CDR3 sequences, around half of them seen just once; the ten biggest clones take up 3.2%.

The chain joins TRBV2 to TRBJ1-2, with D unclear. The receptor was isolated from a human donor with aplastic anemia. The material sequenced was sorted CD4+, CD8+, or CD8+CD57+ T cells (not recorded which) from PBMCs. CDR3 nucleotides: TGTGCCAGCAGTGACCCCGGCAACTATGGCTACACCTTC. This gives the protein CASSDPGNYGYTF.